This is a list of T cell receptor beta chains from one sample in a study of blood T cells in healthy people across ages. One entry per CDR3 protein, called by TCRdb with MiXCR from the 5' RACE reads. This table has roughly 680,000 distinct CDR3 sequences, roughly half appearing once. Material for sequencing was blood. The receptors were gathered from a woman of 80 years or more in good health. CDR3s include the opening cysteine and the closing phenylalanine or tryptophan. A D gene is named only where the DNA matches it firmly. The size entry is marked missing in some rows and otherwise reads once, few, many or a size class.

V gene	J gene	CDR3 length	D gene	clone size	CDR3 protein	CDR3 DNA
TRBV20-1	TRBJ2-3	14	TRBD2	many	CSARVPSGGDTQYF	TGCAGTGCTAGAGTGCCTAGCGGCGGAGATACGCAGTATTTT
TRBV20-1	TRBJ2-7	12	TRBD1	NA	CSALRTGNEQYF	TGCAGTGCTCTTAGGACAGGGAACGAGCAGTACTTC
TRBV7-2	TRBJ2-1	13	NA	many	CASSLVYRNEQFF	TGTGCCAGCAGCTTAGTGTATCGGAATGAGCAGTTCTTC
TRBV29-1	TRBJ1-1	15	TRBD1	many	CSVARTGGGGTEAFF	TGCAGCGTTGCCAGGACAGGGGGCGGAGGCACTGAAGCTTTCTTT
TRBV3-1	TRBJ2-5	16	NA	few	CASSQPAGVLQETQYF	TGTGCCAGCAGCCAACCCGCAGGGGTTCTCCAAGAGACCCAGTACTTC
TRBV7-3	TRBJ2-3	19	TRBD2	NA	CASSLDGTSGGSSTDTQYF	TGTGCCAGCAGCTTAGATGGGACTAGCGGGGGATCTAGCACAGATACGCAGTATTTT
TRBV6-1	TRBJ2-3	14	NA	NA	CASKEVAARDTQYF	TGTGCCAGCAAGGAAGTCGCCGCTCGGGATACGCAGTATTTT
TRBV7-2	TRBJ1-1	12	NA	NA	CASSGNRVATFF	TGTGCCAGCAGCGGAAACCGGGTTGCAACTTTCTTT
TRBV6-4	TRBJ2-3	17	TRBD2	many	CASSNGTSGGGTDTQYF	TGTGCCAGCAGTAACGGGACTAGCGGGGGTGGAACAGATACGCAGTATTTT
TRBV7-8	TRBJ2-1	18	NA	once	CASSLVDLALSSYNEQFF	TGTGCCAGCAGCTTAGTTGACCTAGCACTGAGCTCCTACAATGAGCAGTTCTTC
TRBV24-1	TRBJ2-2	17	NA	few	CATSDTTGRSNTGELFF	TGTGCCACCAGTGATACGACAGGAAGATCGAACACCGGGGAGCTGTTTTTT
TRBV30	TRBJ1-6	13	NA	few	CAWRLGYFSPLHF	TGTGCCTGGAGGCTCGGGTATTTTTCACCCCTCCACTTT
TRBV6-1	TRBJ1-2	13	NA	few	CASSEATNYGYTF	TGTGCCAGCAGTGAAGCCACTAACTATGGCTACACCTTC
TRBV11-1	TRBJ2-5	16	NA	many	CASSSTKRETGETQYF	TGTGCCAGCAGCTCGACCAAGCGAGAAACAGGGGAGACCCAGTACTTC
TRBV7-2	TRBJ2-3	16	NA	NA	CASSLRGGPRTDTQYF	TGTGCCAGCAGCTTACGAGGGGGGCCTCGCACAGATACGCAGTATTTT
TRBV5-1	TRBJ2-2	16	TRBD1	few	CASSLGDRTYSGELFF	TGCGCCAGCAGCTTGGGGGACAGAACGTACTCCGGGGAGCTGTTTTTT
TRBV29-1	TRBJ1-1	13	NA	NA	CSVLPRVNTEAFF	TGCAGCGTTTTGCCCAGGGTGAACACTGAAGCTTTCTTT
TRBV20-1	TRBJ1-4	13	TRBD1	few	CSANRGLWEKLFF	TGCAGTGCTAACAGGGGGCTCTGGGAAAAACTGTTTTTT
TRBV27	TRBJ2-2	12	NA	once	CASSIGSGELFF	TGTGCCAGCAGTATTGGTTCCGGGGAGCTGTTTTTT
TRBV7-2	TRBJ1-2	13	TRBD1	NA	CAGRTGANSGYTF	TGTGCCGGTCGGACAGGGGCCAATTCTGGCTACACCTTC
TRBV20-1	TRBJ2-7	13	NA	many	CSAFRDGTYEQYF	TGCAGTGCTTTCCGGGACGGTACCTACGAGCAGTACTTC
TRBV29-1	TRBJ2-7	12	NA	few	CSVVTTYYEQYF	TGCAGCGTTGTCACAACTTACTACGAGCAGTACTTC
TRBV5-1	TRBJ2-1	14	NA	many	CASSLQGPHNEQFF	TGCGCCAGCAGCTTACAGGGACCCCACAATGAGCAGTTCTTC
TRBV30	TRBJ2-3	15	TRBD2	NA	CAWGMSGRRSDTQYF	TGTGCCTGGGGGATGAGCGGGAGGAGGTCAGATACGCAGTATTTT
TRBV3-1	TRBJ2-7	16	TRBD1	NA	CASSLGGQGVNYEQYF	TGTGCCAGCAGCCTAGGAGGACAGGGGGTGAACTACGAGCAGTACTTC
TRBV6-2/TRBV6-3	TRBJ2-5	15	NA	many	CASCPPGAAKETQYF	TGTGCCAGCTGTCCCCCCGGGGCTGCAAAAGAGACCCAGTACTTC
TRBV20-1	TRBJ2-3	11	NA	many	CSARPKYTQYF	TGCAGTGCTAGGCCCAAGTATACGCAGTATTTT
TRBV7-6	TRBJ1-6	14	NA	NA	CASSLGNMDSPLHF	TGTGCCAGCAGCTTGGGTAATATGGATTCACCCCTCCACTTT
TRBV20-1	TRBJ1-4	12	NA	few	CSAPKRDEKLFF	TGCAGTGCTCCCAAACGAGATGAAAAACTGTTTTTT
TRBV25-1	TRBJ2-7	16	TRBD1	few	CASSDRGTEDSYEQYF	TGTGCCAGCAGTGATAGAGGGACAGAGGATTCCTACGAGCAGTACTTC
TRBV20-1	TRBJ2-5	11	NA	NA	CSAAGQETQYF	TGCAGTGCTGCGGGGCAAGAGACCCAGTACTTC
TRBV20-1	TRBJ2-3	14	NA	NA	CSASEGLATDTQYF	TGCAGTGCTAGCGAGGGACTGGCGACAGATACGCAGTATTTT
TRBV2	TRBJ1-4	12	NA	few	CASSEGKGKLFF	TGTGCCAGCAGTGAAGGGAAGGGAAAACTGTTTTTT
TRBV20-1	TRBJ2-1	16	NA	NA	CSASSGLPGSHNEQFF	TGCAGTGCTAGTTCGGGGCTGCCGGGGAGTCACAATGAGCAGTTCTTC
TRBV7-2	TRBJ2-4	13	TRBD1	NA	CASSHDRANIQYF	TGTGCCAGCAGCCACGACAGGGCGAACATTCAGTACTTC